Given below is one T cell receptor beta chain in context. This entry is derived from a study of blood T cell repertoires in COVID-19. About the research overall: The study drew acute and convalescent COVID-19 samples from the United States, Italy and Spain. Sources were T cells, B-cell-depleted T cells, or PBMCs; the material itself was cDNA or gDNA.

The repertoire was sequenced with immunoSEQ multiplex PCR; TCRdb's copy has only in-frame clones and lacks some. The sample contains 70,000 or so clones, around 74% of which appear only once. This CDR3 has 16 residues. The trim removed 5 bases at V and 2 bases at J, leaving 9 bases unmatched. In germline, CDR1 is MNHNY, CDR2 SVGAGI (reference sequence). The sequence came from a man aged 65 to 85 with acute or convalescent COVID-19. The sample consisted of peripheral blood. The rearrangement links TRBV6-6 to TRBJ2-3; the match to TRBD2 covers 8 bases. DNA of the CDR3: TGTGCCAGCAGTCCCTGGGAGACTAGCGACACAGATACGCAGTATTTT. Translating gives CASSPWETSDTDTQYF.